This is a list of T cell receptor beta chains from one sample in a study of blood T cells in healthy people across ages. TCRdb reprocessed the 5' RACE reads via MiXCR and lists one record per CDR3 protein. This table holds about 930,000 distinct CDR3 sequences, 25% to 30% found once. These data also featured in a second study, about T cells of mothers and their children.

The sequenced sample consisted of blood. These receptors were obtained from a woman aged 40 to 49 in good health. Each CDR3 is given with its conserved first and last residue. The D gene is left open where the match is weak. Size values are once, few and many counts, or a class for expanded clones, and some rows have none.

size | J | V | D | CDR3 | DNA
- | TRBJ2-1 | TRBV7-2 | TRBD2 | CASSPRSPGLAGNEQFF | TGTGCCAGCAGCCCCAGGTCTCCGGGACTAGCGGGGAATGAGCAGTTCTTC
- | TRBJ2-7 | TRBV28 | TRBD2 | CASTITGLEDEQYF | TGTGCCAGCACCATTACGGGACTAGAGGACGAGCAGTACTTC
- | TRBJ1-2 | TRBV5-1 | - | CASSLGREVFYGYTF | TGCGCCAGCAGCTTGGGAAGGGAGGTATTCTATGGCTACACCTTC
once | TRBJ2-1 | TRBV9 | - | CASSVDLVGALYNEQFF | TGTGCCAGCAGCGTCGACTTAGTGGGGGCTCTCTACAATGAGCAGTTCTTC
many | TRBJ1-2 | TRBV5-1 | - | CASSYEGDDYGYTF | TGCGCCAGCAGCTATGAAGGGGACGACTATGGCTACACCTTC
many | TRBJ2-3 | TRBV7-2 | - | CASNQRLAGRTDTQYF | TGTGCCAGCAACCAAAGATTGGCAGGGAGGACAGATACGCAGTATTTT
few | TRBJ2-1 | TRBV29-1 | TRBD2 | CSVMGLAGGNNEQFF | TGCAGCGTGATGGGGCTAGCGGGGGGTAACAATGAGCAGTTCTTC
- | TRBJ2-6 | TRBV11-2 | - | CASSTDSSGANVLTF | TGTGCCAGCAGCACCGACAGCTCTGGGGCCAACGTCCTGACTTTC
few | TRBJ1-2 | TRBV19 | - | CASTSGHTYGYTF | TGTGCCAGTACCTCGGGACATACCTATGGCTACACCTTC
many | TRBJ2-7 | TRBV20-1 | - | CSARDLGFYEQYF | TGCAGTGCTAGAGATCTGGGCTTCTACGAGCAGTACTTC
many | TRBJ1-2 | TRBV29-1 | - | CSVEETGFSNYGYTF | TGCAGCGTTGAAGAAACAGGATTCTCCAACTATGGCTACACCTTC
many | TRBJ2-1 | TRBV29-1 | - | CSVEKIGGGAYNEQFF | TGCAGCGTTGAAAAGATTGGGGGTGGGGCCTACAATGAGCAGTTCTTC
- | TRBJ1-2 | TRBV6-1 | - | CASAQDNVYGYTF | TGTGCCAGCGCCCAGGACAATGTCTATGGCTACACCTTC
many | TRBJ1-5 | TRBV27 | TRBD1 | CASSLRIPGQGASNQPQHF | TGTGCCAGCAGTTTACGTATACCGGGACAGGGGGCGAGCAATCAGCCCCAGCATTTT
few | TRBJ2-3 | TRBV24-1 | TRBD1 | CATSETGTGATDTQYF | TGTGCCACCAGTGAAACTGGGACAGGGGCCACAGATACGCAGTATTTT
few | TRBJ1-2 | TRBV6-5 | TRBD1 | CASRGQGRGYTF | TGTGCCAGCAGGGGACAGGGCAGGGGCTACACCTTC
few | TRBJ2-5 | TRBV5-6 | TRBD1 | CASSLGQGGPQETQYF | TGTGCCAGCAGCTTAGGACAGGGAGGCCCACAAGAGACCCAGTACTTC
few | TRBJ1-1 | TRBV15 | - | CATSRDWATNSEAFF | TGTGCCACCAGCAGAGATTGGGCGACAAACTCTGAAGCTTTCTTT